This T cell receptor beta chain was sequenced for a study of T cells in Graves' hyperthyroidism and ophthalmopathy. This clonotype was recorded many times. Germline lookup yields CDR1 MDHEN and CDR2 SYDVKM. This CDR3 region has 17 residues. The V and J ends lost 5 bases and 5 bases, in that order; junction bases with no gene match: 17. TCR beta CDR3 sequences were amplified from RNA transcripts. With the HTBI primer set, the TCR CDR3 went through a first round of RT-PCR. TCRdb re-analysed the multiplex PCR reads in MiXCR, keeping a single row per CDR3 protein. The table lists about 350,000 distinct CDR3 sequences, 15% of them singletons.

The sequence came from a woman in her sixties or seventies with Graves' ophthalmopathy. The sequenced material came from blood. The V and J genes are TRBV28 and TRBJ2-7; 8 nucleotides agree with TRBD2. This CDR3 reads CASSRVPPGTRRDEQYF. The DNA of the CDR3 is TGTGCCAGCAGTAGGGTCCCCCCCGGGACTAGAAGAGACGAGCAGTACTTC.